Each of the 8 T cell receptor beta chains below was sequenced from the same sample in a study of T cell responses to AZD1222 COVID-19 vaccine. Only in-frame clones appear in the TCRdb table, and some are missing; sequencing was by immunoSEQ multiplex PCR. The sample lists fewer than 120,000 clones, around nine tenths occurring once. Source: peripheral blood, taken 28 days after the second AZD1222 dose. These receptors were collected from an adult who received the AZD1222 COVID-19 vaccine.

The rearrangement uses TRBV19 and TRBJ2-4, with D perhaps TRBD2 (5 bases). Germline V lookup: CDR1 LNHDA, CDR2 SQIVND (reference sequence). V lost 5 bases to trimming and J lost 6 bases, with 11 bases between them. The CDR3 consists of 13 residues. The CDR3 DNA is TGTGCCAGTAGTCTCGGACTGCGAAACATTCAGTACTTC. Amino acids: CASSLGLRNIQYF. Combining the CDR3 with reference TRBV19 and TRBJ2-4 gives the whole variable domain DGGITQSPKYLFRKEGQNVTLSCEQNLNHDAMYWYRQDPGQGLRLIYYSQIVNDFQKGDIAEGYSVSREKKESFPLTVTSAQKNPTAFYLCASSLGLRNIQYFGAGTRLSVL.

The J gene is TRBJ2-3, the V gene TRBV5-1; no clear D. Per the germline V gene, CDR1 is SGHRS and CDR2 is YFSETQ. With 3 bases removed from V and 6 bases from J, the gap between germline ends came to 11 bases. There are 13 residues in the CDR3. As DNA, the CDR3 is TGCGCCAGCAGCTCTATAATGGGGGATACGCAGTATTTT. Its translation: CASSSIMGDTQYF.

The chain's CDR3 is CASSPIESVQETQYF. For the CDR3, the DNA is TGTGCCAGCTCTCCAATCGAAAGCGTCCAAGAGACCCAGTACTTC. This rearrangement joins TRBV18 to TRBJ2-5; D remains ambiguous. Trimming cost V 6 bases and J 1 base, with 15 bases left between them. CDR3 length: 15 amino acids. Germline V gives CDR1 KGHSH, CDR2 LQKENI.

This chain uses TRBV7-8 with TRBJ2-7, with 7 positions matching TRBD1. Germline assignment: CDR1 SGHVS and CDR2 FQNEAQ. V lost 2 bases to trimming and J lost 2 bases; unmatched junction nucleotides: 9. The CDR3 totals 16 residues. CDR3 nucleotide sequence: TGTGCCAGCAGCTTAACGGGTCGGACAGGAACCTACGAGCAGTACTTC. Protein product: CASSLTGRTGTYEQYF.

The chain combines TRBV2 with TRBJ1-5; TRBD1 is a possible D gene (6 bases). Per the germline V gene, CDR1 is SNHLY and CDR2 is FYNNEI. V dropped 7 bases and J dropped 4 bases, with 14 bases sitting between them. This CDR3 spans 14 amino acids. This CDR3 reads CASTLTGRNQPQHF. The CDR3 coding sequence is TGTGCCAGCACCTTGACAGGTCGTAATCAGCCCCAGCATTTT.

The rearrangement joins TRBV28 to TRBJ2-7; D possibly uses TRBD1 or TRBD2 (6 bases each). The CDR3 consists of 16 residues. Germline V gene lookup returns CDR1 MDHEN and CDR2 SYDVKM. V was pared by 5 bases and J by 1 base, with 18 bases between. This chain's CDR3 is CASSPNDRRVSYEQYF. CDR3 DNA sequence: TGTGCCAGCAGTCCGAATGACAGGAGGGTGTCCTACGAGCAGTACTTC.

This chain joins TRBV5-8 and TRBJ1-2, with TRBD1 matching 8 bases. With V trimmed by 4 bases and J by 6 bases, 5 bases remained unmatched. CDR1 is SGHTS and CDR2 is YDEGEE in the germline V gene. The CDR3 loop spans 13 amino acids. DNA of the CDR3: TGTGCCAGCAGCGAGGACAGGGACCATGGCTACACCTTC. Translated, it gives CASSEDRDHGYTF.

This clone appeared a single time. The chain combines TRBV12-3 or TRBV12-4 with TRBJ2-4; possibly TRBD1 or TRBD2 for D (5 bases each). Trimming removed 5 bases from V and 6 bases from J, with 11 bases in between. CDR3 length equals 13 residues. CDR3 sequence reads: CASSAPGRNIQYF. CDR3 nucleotide sequence: TGTGCCAGCAGTGCACCGGGACGAAACATTCAGTACTTC.